These 32 T cell receptor beta chains were all obtained from the same sample, sequenced in a study of T cells in Graves' hyperthyroidism and ophthalmopathy. The source material, RNA transcripts, was used to amplify TCR beta CDR3 regions. The HTBI primer set served for first-round RT-PCR of the TCR CDR3. TCRdb used MiXCR to reprocess the multiplex PCR reads, holding one entry per CDR3 protein. The data show hundreds of thousands of distinct CDR3 sequences, approximately 44% seen once. Sequencing used peripheral blood or thyroid tissue (not recorded which). All receptors derive from a woman aged 18-29 years with Graves' hyperthyroidism.

This clonotype was recorded at least ten times. The chain couples TRBV2 to TRBJ1-2, with 7 bases identical to TRBD1. CDR3 length: 14 residues. After removal of 7 bases from V and 8 bases from J, the junction contained 13 bases not matched to a gene. Germline values: CDR1 SNHLY, CDR2 FYNNEI. The DNA of the CDR3 is TGTGCCAGCACCCTAATTTCGACAGGGAAGGGCTACACCTTC. Residues: CASTLISTGKGYTF.

This clonotype showed up just a few times. The V call is TRBV15, the J call TRBJ1-2; 7 nucleotides line up with TRBD1. The germline CDR1 and CDR2 sequences are LNHNV and YYDKDF (reference sequence). Losses at the gene ends were 0 bases for V and 1 base for J; bases not matched to a gene: 5. The CDR3 is 16 residues long. The CDR3 DNA is TGTGCCACCAGCAGAGAAGTAGGGACAGATAACTATGGCTACACCTTC. It encodes CATSREVGTDNYGYTF.

On this clonotype: Because it lacks the conserved phenylalanine or tryptophan at the end, this CDR3 is likely a read error. The chain links TRBV7-9 to TRBJ1-1; D uncertain. V shed 1 base and J shed 5 bases, with 8 bases lying between them. The V gene's germline CDR1 is SEHNR and CDR2 FQNEAQ (reference sequence). The CDR3 consists of 13 residues. The CDR3 reads CASSLGVGTEAFL. The CDR3 DNA follows: TGTGCCAGCAGCTTAGGGGTCGGGACTGAAGCTTTCCTT.

Ten or more counts support this clonotype. This chain uses TRBV6-1 with TRBJ1-5; D uncertain. The CDR3 extends over 13 amino acids. Deletions cut 5 bases from V and 2 bases from J, with 7 bases between. The V gene's germline CDR1 is MNHNS and CDR2 SASEGT. Here the CDR3 DNA reads TGTGCCAGCAGTAAAGTGGGCAATCAGCCCCAGCATTTT. As protein: CASSKVGNQPQHF.

This clonotype has a handful of counts. The chain employs TRBV20-1 and TRBJ2-5; 8 bases match TRBD2. The CDR3 is made up of 15 amino acids. Germline V gene data show CDR1 as DFQATT and CDR2 as SNEGSKA (reference sequence). Trimming at V came to 1 base and at J to 4 bases, leaving 8 bases not matched to a gene. The CDR3 protein is CSARVSAGERETQYF. The CDR3 nucleotides are TGCAGTGCTAGAGTGTCAGCGGGAGAAAGAGAGACCCAGTACTTC.

This clonotype came up a few times. The chain couples TRBV2 to TRBJ2-6; a possible D gene is TRBD2 (6 bases). CDR3 length: 15 residues. Trimming removed 6 bases from V and 2 bases from J, with 11 bases in between. Germline values: CDR1 SNHLY, CDR2 FYNNEI. The CDR3 sequence is CASRMGGAGANVLTF. Here the CDR3 DNA reads TGTGCCAGCAGGATGGGGGGTGCTGGGGCCAACGTCCTGACTTTC.

The genes are TRBV20-1 and TRBJ1-6; D is uncertain. Trimming took 6 bases from V and 0 from J, leaving 12 bases between them. The length of the CDR3 is 15 residues. Germline assignment: CDR1 DFQATT and CDR2 SNEGSKA (reference sequence). CDR3 residues: CSALCRSSYNSPLHF. The CDR3 DNA reads TGCAGTGCACTGTGCAGGAGCTCCTATAATTCACCCCTCCACTTT.

This clonotype has ten or more counts. The chain links TRBV24-1 to TRBJ2-5; the match to TRBD1 covers 7 bases. Germline CDR1 is KGHDR and CDR2 is SFDVKD. The trim removed 4 bases at V and 0 bases at J, leaving 4 bases unmatched. This CDR3 contains 15 residues. CDR3 amino acids: CATSDPGGNQETQYF. CDR3 DNA: TGTGCCACCAGTGACCCAGGGGGAAACCAAGAGACCCAGTACTTC.

A single count supports this clonotype. The CDR3 DNA reads TGTGCCAGCAGCGTGGGCCTGGTGGGCAATCAGCCCCAGCATTTT. Its protein is CASSVGLVGNQPQHF. This chain joins TRBV9 and TRBJ1-5; D ambiguous. The V end was cut by 2 bases, the J end by 2 bases, with 11 bases between. Germline lookup yields CDR1 SGDLS and CDR2 YYNGEE. The CDR3 has 15 amino acids. Complete variable domain (other parts from reference TRBV9 and TRBJ1-5): DSGVTQTPKHLITATGQRVTLRCSPRSGDLSVYWYQQSLDQGLQFLIQYYNGEERAKGNILERFSAQQFPDLHSELNLSSLELGDSALYFCASSVGLVGNQPQHFGDGTRLSIL.

The chain couples TRBV11-2 to TRBJ2-2, with a tentative D call TRBD2 (5 bases). The CDR3 extends over 16 amino acids. Germline values: CDR1 SGHAT, CDR2 FQNNGV. The ends were cut back, 6 bases at V and 3 bases at J, with 17 bases in the middle. The CDR3 sequence: CASSHGPAVDTGELFF. The CDR3 bases are TGTGCCAGCAGTCACGGACCAGCGGTAGACACCGGGGAGCTGTTTTTT.

This chain connects TRBV2 to TRBJ2-6; D is possibly TRBD1 (6 bases). Between the trimmed V and J ends, which lost 7 bases and 4 bases, there was a span of 11 bases. Per the germline V gene, CDR1 is SNHLY and CDR2 is FYNNEI. The CDR3 runs 14 residues. CDR3 protein: CASNTGLGANVLTF. The CDR3 region has the DNA TGTGCCAGCAATACAGGGTTAGGGGCCAACGTCCTGACTTTC. Full variable domain (missing parts from reference TRBV2 and TRBJ2-6): EPEVTQTPSHQVTQMGQEVILRCVPISNHLYFYWYRQILGQKVEFLVSFYNNEISEKSEIFDDQFSVERPDGSNFTLKIRSTKLEDSAMYFCASNTGLGANVLTFGAGSRLTVL.

This chain joins TRBV7-8 and TRBJ2-7, with 9 bases aligning to TRBD2. Trimming took 6 bases from V and 5 from J; bases not matched to a gene: 8. CDR1 is SGHVS and CDR2 is FQNEAQ in the germline V gene. There are 14 residues in the CDR3. This CDR3 reads CASSFSGSSDEQYF. Here the CDR3 DNA reads TGTGCCAGCAGTTTTAGCGGGAGTTCCGACGAGCAGTACTTC.

This chain links TRBV5-1 with TRBJ1-2; 7 bases match TRBD1. This CDR3 is 14 amino acids long. J was trimmed by 4 bases and V by 0 bases; bases with no gene match: 3. Germline CDR1 SGHRS, CDR2 YFSETQ. CDR3 loop: CASSLEPGGYGYTF. As DNA, the CDR3 is TGCGCCAGCAGCTTGGAGCCAGGGGGCTATGGCTACACCTTC.

Only a few counts were recorded for this clonotype. This rearrangement joins TRBV2 to TRBJ1-4; no reliable D call. The germline V gene encodes CDR1 SNHLY and CDR2 FYNNEI. The germline V and J ends were trimmed by 5 bases and 4 bases, with 14 bases remaining between them. The CDR3 is 15 amino acids. CDR3: CASSREGVINEKLFF. The CDR3 nucleotides are TGTGCCAGCAGTCGGGAGGGCGTAATTAATGAAAAACTGTTTTTT.

The V call is TRBV29-1, the J call TRBJ1-4; D unresolved. There are 13 residues in the CDR3. The germline CDR1 and CDR2 sequences are SQVTM and ANQGSEA. CDR3 in amino acids: CSAEAATNEKLFF. CDR3 sequence (DNA): TGCAGTGCCGAGGCCGCAACTAATGAAAAACTGTTTTTT.

This chain links TRBV5-1 with TRBJ2-2; TRBD1 agrees at 7 bases. The ends lost 2 bases at V and 1 base at J; junction bases unmatched: 8. The CDR3 is made up of 17 amino acids. CDR1 and CDR2 (germline): SGHRS, YFSETQ. CDR3 sequence: CASSFGPGQRNTGELFF. CDR3 DNA sequence: TGCGCCAGCAGCTTTGGACCGGGACAGCGGAACACCGGGGAGCTGTTTTTT.

This clonotype was seen only a few times. The chain couples TRBV7-8 to TRBJ1-5; weak D call: TRBD1 (5 bases). Germline CDR1 is SGHVS and CDR2 is FQNEAQ. The CDR3 extends over 15 amino acids. Trimming removed 0 bases from V and 6 bases from J, with 12 bases in between. CDR3 nucleotide sequence: TGTGCCAGCAGCTTAGCGTCAGGGCCGGGTCAGCCCCAGCATTTT. Its protein product is CASSLASGPGQPQHF.

On this clonotype: The conserved final phenylalanine or tryptophan is absent from the CDR3, which likely points to a read error. The DNA is left out, because the CDR3 cannot be placed on it with certainty; the CDR3 is given as TCRdb lists it. The rearrangement joins TRBV15 to TRBJ2-6. The germline CDR1 and CDR2 sequences are LNHNV and YYDKDF (reference sequence). The CDR3 spans 8 amino acids, including both terminal residues. The CDR3 here is CATSRDSR.

The rearrangement uses TRBV29-1 and TRBJ2-2; 11 bases align to TRBD2. V shed 8 bases, J shed 3 bases, and the junction held 5 bases outside the gene matches. The CDR3 is 14 residues long. Germline CDR1 reads SQVTM; CDR2 reads ANQGSEA. The CDR3 region has the DNA TGCAGCATTCGACTAGCGGGGTACACCGGGGAGCTGTTTTTT. Amino acid sequence: CSIRLAGYTGELFF.

Note on this clonotype: Sequence at one end of the junction differs from germline and may be a read error. The gene calls are TRBV5-1 and TRBJ2-6; D not certain. Germline assignment: CDR1 SGHRS and CDR2 YFSETQ. The CDR3 length is 16 residues. CDR3 coding DNA: TGTGCCAGCAGCTTTTTAACGTTCTATGGGGCCAACGTCCTGACTTTC. Amino acid sequence: CASSFLTFYGANVLTF.

This clonotype was observed at least ten times. The gene calls are TRBV24-1 and TRBJ1-5; D is unclear. Trimming took 3 bases from V and 11 from J, leaving 10 bases between them. The CDR3 has 12 amino acids. Germline V CDR1 and CDR2: KGHDR, SFDVKD. Here the CDR3 DNA reads TGTGCCACCAGTGATGGTCTTAGGACCCAGCATTTT. Amino acids: CATSDGLRTQHF.

Remarks on this clonotype: One junction end does not reproduce the germline sequence, and a read error may be involved. The CDR3, as DNA: TGTGCCATCAGGGGGACTAGCGGGGACAACACCGGGGAGCTGCTTTTT. Translating gives CAIRGTSGDNTGELLF. The chain joins TRBV10-3 to TRBJ2-2, with 13 bases identical to TRBD2. The CDR3 is 16 amino acids. Germline V CDR1 and CDR2: ENHRY, SYGVKD.

This clonotype was detected many times. The chain combines TRBV11-3 with TRBJ1-2, with D tentatively TRBD1 (5 bases). In germline, CDR1 is SGHNT, CDR2 YENEEA. CDR3 size: 14 residues. V was pared by 4 bases and J by 4 bases, with 13 bases between. CDR3 coding DNA: TGTGCCAGCAGCTCCCGGGACGCCAGCTATGGCTACACCTTC. It codes for CASSSRDASYGYTF.

The chain carries TRBV15 and TRBJ2-7; unclear D gene. V was clipped by 0 bases and J by 2 bases, with 11 bases between them. Germline V gives CDR1 LNHNV, CDR2 YYDKDF (reference sequence). CDR3 length: 15 residues. CDR3 loop: CATSRDRAETYEQYF. As DNA, the CDR3 is TGTGCCACCAGCAGAGATCGTGCGGAAACCTACGAGCAGTACTTC.

The table lists this clonotype with a few counts. V gene TRBV29-1 combines with J gene TRBJ2-3, with a weak D call TRBD1 (6 bases). Per the germline V gene, CDR1 is SQVTM and CDR2 is ANQGSEA. Trimming pared 4 bases from V and 4 bases from J, leaving 12 bases between. The CDR3 contains 13 residues. The CDR3 region is CSVVRGTADTQYF. CDR3 nucleotide sequence: TGCAGCGTTGTTAGGGGGACCGCAGATACGCAGTATTTT.

This chain connects TRBV20-1 to TRBJ1-1; D may be TRBD1 (5 bases). CDR1 is DFQATT and CDR2 is SNEGSKA in the germline V gene (reference sequence). Trimming removed 3 bases at V and 1 base at J, with 12 bases between. The CDR3 is 14 amino acids. The CDR3 bases are TGCAGTGCTAGGTTAGGACAACCGAACACTGAAGCTTTCTTT. It is translated as CSARLGQPNTEAFF.

The chain has TRBV12-3 or TRBV12-4 and TRBJ1-2, with a tentative D call TRBD1 (5 bases). CDR3 size: 14 residues. V was cut by 5 bases and J by 8 bases, with 18 bases left in between. The CDR3 region has the DNA TGTGCCAGCAGTCCCGTTGGGGGGATTGGAGGCTACACCTTC. This sequence encodes CASSPVGGIGGYTF.

Worth noting for this clonotype: This is likely a read error, given that the CDR3 carries no conserved phenylalanine or tryptophan at its end. This sequence joins TRBV5-1 and TRBJ1-1; no reliable D call. The germline V gene has CDR1 SGHRS and CDR2 YFSETQ. V lost 4 bases and J 6 bases, leaving 13 bases between the germline ends. The CDR3 totals 13 residues. The CDR3 DNA follows: TGCGCCAGCAGCGTGACTAGCCTGGCTGAAGCTTTCCTT. Translation gives CASSVTSLAEAFL.

This clonotype was seen a few times. J is TRBJ1-1 and V is TRBV7-2, with D unclear. Trimming removed 0 bases at V and 0 bases at J, with 11 bases between. The V gene's germline CDR1 is SGHTA and CDR2 FQGNSA. The CDR3 contains 16 residues. This chain's CDR3 is CASSLARAGMNTEAFF. Here the CDR3 DNA reads TGTGCCAGCAGCTTAGCGAGGGCTGGCATGAACACTGAAGCTTTCTTT.

This clonotype was counted only a few times. This sequence joins TRBV3-1 and TRBJ1-3; D may be TRBD1 (5 bases). The V end lost 2 bases, the J end lost 8 bases, and 10 bases lay between the germline ends. The CDR3 is 13 amino acids. Germline V gives CDR1 LGHDT, CDR2 YNNKEL (reference sequence). The CDR3 region has the DNA TGTGCCAGCAGCCAAAGGGAGGGGCACACCATATATTTT. Protein sequence: CASSQREGHTIYF.

The chain joins TRBV7-2 to TRBJ2-7; D is unclear. CDR3 length: 13 amino acids. Germline CDR1 and CDR2: SGHTA and FQGNSA. V was clipped by 3 bases and J by 4 bases, with 10 bases between them. The CDR3 spells CASSFEMVYEQYF. The CDR3 bases are TGTGCCAGCAGCTTTGAGATGGTATACGAGCAGTACTTC.

J is TRBJ1-3 and V is TRBV15; 7 nucleotides align to TRBD1. CDR1 is LNHNV, CDR2 YYDKDF, per germline (reference sequence). The CDR3 totals 17 residues. With V trimmed by 1 base and J by 0 bases, 6 bases remained unmatched. CDR3 DNA sequence: TGTGCCACCAGCAGAGGGGGGACAGTCAGCTCTGGAAACACCATATATTTT. Protein: CATSRGGTVSSGNTIYF.